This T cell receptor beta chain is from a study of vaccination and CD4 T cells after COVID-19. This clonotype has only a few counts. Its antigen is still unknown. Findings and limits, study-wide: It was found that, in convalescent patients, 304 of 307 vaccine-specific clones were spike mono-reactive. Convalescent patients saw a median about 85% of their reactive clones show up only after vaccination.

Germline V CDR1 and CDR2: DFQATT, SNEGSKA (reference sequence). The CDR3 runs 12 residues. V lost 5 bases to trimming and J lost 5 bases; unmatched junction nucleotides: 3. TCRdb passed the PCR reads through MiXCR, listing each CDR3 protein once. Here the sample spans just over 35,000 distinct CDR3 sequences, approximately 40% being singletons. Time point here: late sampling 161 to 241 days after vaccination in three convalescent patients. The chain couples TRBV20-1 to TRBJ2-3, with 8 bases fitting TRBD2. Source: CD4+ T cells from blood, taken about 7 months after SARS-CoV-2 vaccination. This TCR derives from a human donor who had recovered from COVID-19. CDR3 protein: CSALSGVDTQYF. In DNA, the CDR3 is TGCAGTGCTCTTAGCGGGGTAGATACGCAGTATTTT.